These 18 T cell receptor beta chains share one sample of origin, sequenced in a study of T cell repertoires in cytomegalovirus infection. One entry per CDR3 protein results from TCRdb running MiXCR on the reads. The sample consists of approximately 730,000 distinct CDR3 sequences, almost 30% of them appearing once. Their specific antigens are unknown. This specimen consisted of cultured CD8+ T cells from PBMCs, obtained from culture after CMV antigen stimulation. The receptors originated from a human donor in good health (CMV status not recorded). Some clones in this sample may be carry-over from other donors' samples.

The rearrangement joins TRBV14 to TRBJ2-5, with TRBD2 matching over 12 bases. CDR3 length: 15 residues. The trim removed 4 bases at V and 5 bases at J, leaving 5 bases unmatched. The germline gives CDR1 SGHDN, CDR2 FVKESK. The DNA for the CDR3 is TGTGCCAGCAGCCGAAGACTAGCGGGGGAGGAGACCCAGTACTTC. It translates to CASSRRLAGEETQYF.

A remark on this clonotype: This is likely a read error, given that the CDR3 carries no conserved phenylalanine or tryptophan at its end. This chain uses TRBV6-2 or TRBV6-3 with TRBJ2-7; 9 bases map to TRBD2. J was trimmed by 0 bases and V by 7 bases; bases with no gene match: 7. The CDR3 length is 15 residues. Germline V CDR1 and CDR2: MNHEY, SVGEGT. As DNA, the CDR3 is TGTGCCAGCACCCTTAGCGGGAGAAGCTCCTACGAGCAGTACGAC. Protein: CASTLSGRSSYEQYD.

Many counts were recorded for this clonotype. The chain is built from TRBV29-1 and TRBJ1-1; 7 nucleotides agree with TRBD1. The germline CDR1 and CDR2 sequences are SQVTM and ANQGSEA. The ends lost 0 bases at V and 5 bases at J; junction bases unmatched: 15. CDR3 length equals 17 residues. The CDR3 DNA reads TGCAGCGTTGAAGATCCCCTCACCTCTGACAGGGCTACTGAAGCTTTCTTT. It encodes CSVEDPLTSDRATEAFF.

This clonotype was seen a handful of times. The V and J genes are TRBV27 and TRBJ2-7; 8 positions agree with TRBD1. The CDR3 is made up of 15 amino acids. The V gene end was trimmed by 3 bases and the J gene end by 0 bases; junction bases not matched to a gene: 4. Germline V gene lookup returns CDR1 MNHEY and CDR2 SMNVEV (reference sequence). CDR3 in DNA: TGTGCCAGCAGTTTGGGACAGGCCTACTCCTACGAGCAGTACTTC. Its protein is CASSLGQAYSYEQYF.

The chain carries TRBV15 and TRBJ1-4; 9 bases fit TRBD1. J lost 8 bases, V lost 7 bases, and 8 bases had no gene match. The germline V gene has CDR1 LNHNV and CDR2 YYDKDF (reference sequence). The CDR3 length is 14 residues. For the CDR3, the DNA is TGTGCCACCACCTGGGACAGGGTTGGGGAAAAACTGTTTTTT. As protein: CATTWDRVGEKLFF.

A few counts support this clonotype. V is TRBV7-4 and J is TRBJ2-7; D not certain. CDR1 and CDR2 from the germline V gene are SGHVT and SQSDAQ. V dropped 6 bases and J dropped 2 bases, with 14 bases sitting between them. This CDR3 has 14 amino acids. Here the CDR3 reads CASRPPGVAYEQYV. The CDR3 coding sequence is TGTGCCAGCAGGCCTCCAGGTGTAGCCTACGAGCAGTACGTC.

This clonotype turned up a few times. V usage is TRBV12-3 or TRBV12-4 and J usage is TRBJ2-7; D unclear. The germline V and J ends were trimmed by 5 bases and 6 bases, with 8 bases remaining between them. The CDR3 totals 11 residues. The CDR3 loop reads CASSPDGEQYF. CDR3 sequence (DNA): TGTGCCAGCAGTCCCGACGGCGAGCAGTACTTC.

This clonotype turned up a few times. The chain is built from TRBV19 and TRBJ1-3, with 7 bases lining up with TRBD1. Germline CDR1 is LNHDA and CDR2 is SQIVND (reference sequence). V gave up 7 bases and J gave up 5 bases; unmatched junction bases: 11. The CDR3 is 15 amino acids. In nucleotides, the CDR3 is TGTGCCAGTATCGCACAGGGGATTTACAGAAACACCATATATTTT. This gives the protein CASIAQGIYRNTIYF.

The chain carries TRBV20-1 and TRBJ2-3, with 10 bases lining up with TRBD2. J was trimmed by 0 bases and V by 2 bases; bases with no gene match: 2. The CDR3 is 15 residues long. Germline CDR1 and CDR2: DFQATT and SNEGSKA (reference sequence). The CDR3 region has the DNA TGCAGTGCTAGACCAGCGGGGGGGAGCACAGATACGCAGTATTTT. It encodes CSARPAGGSTDTQYF.

There are a few counts of this clonotype. This chain links TRBV7-9 with TRBJ1-2, with D hard to call. The germline CDR1 and CDR2 sequences are SEHNR and FQNEAQ (reference sequence). The germline V and J ends were trimmed by 4 bases and 5 bases, with 14 bases remaining between them. The CDR3 length is 14 residues. The CDR3 protein is CASSSPEKGYGYTF. CDR3 sequence (DNA): TGTGCCAGCAGCTCCCCTGAGAAGGGTTATGGCTACACCTTC.

This clonotype came up many times. The chain has TRBV5-6 and TRBJ2-1; possible D gene TRBD2, 5 bases. The CDR3 runs 13 residues. V lost 1 base and J lost 7, with 9 bases in between. Germline V gives CDR1 SGHDT, CDR2 YYEEEE. DNA for the CDR3: TGTGCCAGCAGCTTGATTGAGGGAAATGAGCAGTTCTTC. This codes for CASSLIEGNEQFF.

The table lists this clonotype with a few counts. The chain is built from TRBV12-3 or TRBV12-4 and TRBJ2-2; 10 bases fit TRBD1. V was pared by 10 bases and J by 4 bases, with 9 bases of the junction left unmatched. The CDR3 is 15 amino acids. The CDR3 sequence is CATPPRTGGTGELFF. The DNA for the CDR3 is TGTGCCACCCCGCCGAGGACAGGGGGCACCGGGGAGCTGTTTTTT.

The chain links TRBV6-5 to TRBJ2-3, with D unresolved. This CDR3 has 11 amino acids. Germline V lookup: CDR1 MNHEY, CDR2 SVGAGI. V lost 10 bases, J lost 12 bases, and 17 bases lay in between. CDR3 sequence: CATYLPPLQYF. As DNA, the CDR3 is TGTGCCACCTACCTACCTCCGCTTCAGTATTTT.

The chain carries TRBV10-3 and TRBJ2-2; D gene ambiguous. Trimming removed 7 bases at V and 2 bases at J, with 8 bases between. Germline V CDR1 and CDR2: ENHRY, SYGVKD. This CDR3 contains 13 residues. The CDR3 sequence: CAIIGENTGELFF. For the CDR3, the DNA is TGTGCCATCATAGGCGAAAACACCGGGGAGCTGTTTTTT.

This rearrangement joins TRBV12-5 to TRBJ2-1; 8 bases match TRBD2. V dropped 6 bases and J dropped 0; count of bases not matched to a gene: 4. The CDR3 is 15 residues long. Looked up from germline, CDR1 is LGHNT and CDR2 is FRNRAP. The CDR3 region has the DNA TGTGCTAGTGGCCATAGCGGGGCCTCCTACAATGAGCAGTTCTTC. Encoded protein: CASGHSGASYNEQFF.

In its sample, this clonotype was seen a few times. The chain uses TRBV12-3 or TRBV12-4 and TRBJ1-2, with TRBD1 matching over 9 bases. V lost 1 base, J lost 8 bases, and 8 bases stayed unmatched. The CDR3 length is 15 residues. The CDR3 region has the DNA TGTGCCAGCAGTTTAGAGGGACAGGGCGTAAGAGGCTACACCTTC. Translated: CASSLEGQGVRGYTF.

This clonotype was seen at least ten times. The V call is TRBV6-2 or TRBV6-3, the J call TRBJ2-2; TRBD2 aligns across 12 bases. Germline assignment: CDR1 MNHEY and CDR2 SVGEGT. This CDR3 is 15 amino acids long. V shed 5 bases and J 4 bases; nucleotides not matched to a gene: 2. The CDR3 spells CASSQGLAGTGELFF. The CDR3 DNA reads as TGTGCCAGCAGTCAGGGACTAGCGGGCACCGGGGAGCTGTTTTTT.

The chain recombines TRBV3-1 with TRBJ1-1, with a tentative D call TRBD1 (5 bases). The germline V gene encodes CDR1 LGHDT and CDR2 YNNKEL (reference sequence). There are 15 residues in the CDR3. The V end was cut by 0 bases, the J end by 5 bases, with 13 bases between. CDR3 coding DNA: TGTGCCAGCAGCCAAGATTCCGGGGCGGGTACTGAAGCTTTCTTT. Translated: CASSQDSGAGTEAFF.